The clone carrying this T cell receptor (beta chain) occurred a few times. Its target is not known. This sample stems from a study of T cell repertoires in cytomegalovirus infection. Overall study: Epitope selection comprised recently identified HLA-C-restricted CMV epitopes and well-studied HLA-B-restricted CMV epitopes. Public TCR beta signature analysis indicated the presence of both CMV infection and matching HLA type. Study-wide results and caveats: Totalled public TCR beta family frequency picked out people who carried CMV plus the relevant HLA. It was HLA-C-restricted CMV-specific TCR beta clonotypes that dominated the response ex vivo.

TCRdb used MiXCR to reprocess the reads, holding one entry per CDR3 protein. Among around 900,000 distinct CDR3 sequences listed, roughly 30% were seen once. Germline CDR1 reads MGHRA; CDR2 reads YSYEKL. The CDR3 extends over 17 amino acids. V was trimmed by 0 bases and J by 0 bases, leaving 13 bases between them. Sequencing was performed on cultured CD8+ T cells from PBMCs, taken from culture after CMV antigen stimulation. The source of this sequence is a human donor in good health (CMV status not recorded). Some clones in this sample may be carry-over from other donors' samples. This sequence joins TRBV4-1 and TRBJ2-3, with D possibly TRBD2 on 6 matching bases. As DNA, the CDR3 is TGCGCCAGCAGCCAAGATATTAGCGGATCTAGCACAGATACGCAGTATTTT. Protein product: CASSQDISGSSTDTQYF.